The T cell receptor (beta chain) described here comes from a study of beta chain features in type 1 diabetes. Study context: Patients and healthy donors were similar in age, gender and cell yields. Study outcomes and limitations: The similarity of naive, central memory and Treg TCRB repertoires appeared greater among patients than among healthy donors. Resolution of whether HLA type affects TCRB rearrangement was not achieved here.

Expressed TCRB transcripts were sequenced, since all the RNA that had been isolated was reverse transcribed. Clones were sequenced by immunoSEQ multiplex PCR, and TCRdb holds only the in-frame ones, with some missing. The sample has about 620,000 clones; around 16% are singletons. The CDR3 has 16 amino acids. J gave up 1 base and V 1 base, and 0 bases lay outside the gene matches. Germline-derived CDR1 and CDR2 are KGHSH and LQKENI. In its sample, this clone was seen a few times. The target antigen is unknown. A CD45RO/CCR7/CD25/CD127/CD95/CD27 panel sorted naive, central memory, regulatory and stem cell-like memory CD4+ cells.

V gene TRBV18 combines with J gene TRBJ2-1; 11 positions match TRBD2. This clonotype was obtained from a man aged 18 to 29 in good health. The source material was naive CD4+ T cells from blood. The CDR3 nucleotides are TGTGCCAGCTCACCACGACTAGCGGGGTCCTACAATGAGCAGTTCTTC. Protein: CASSPRLAGSYNEQFF.